The 32 T cell receptor beta chains below were found in one sample sequenced in a study of identical twins. TCRdb ran MiXCR on the 5' RACE reads and lists one entry per CDR3 protein. The sample shows 1.5 million to 2 million distinct CDR3 sequences, 32% of them seen only once. The sample taken for sequencing was cord blood. The receptor set was obtained from a newborn girl in good health.

The chain joins TRBV20-1 to TRBJ2-5, with D perhaps TRBD1 or TRBD2 (5 bases each). Per germline, CDR1 DFQATT and CDR2 SNEGSKA (reference sequence). The V end lost 6 bases, the J end lost 12 bases, and 17 bases lay between the germline ends. CDR3 length equals 11 residues. DNA of the CDR3: TGCAGTGCATGGGTCGGGGCGACTAAGTACTTC. Its translation is CSAWVGATKYF.

This rearrangement joins TRBV7-2 to TRBJ2-4; TRBD2 might be the D (5 bases). V shed 0 bases and J shed 0 bases, with 12 bases lying between them. This CDR3 is built from 17 residues. CDR1 and CDR2 from the germline V gene are SGHTA and FQGNSA. In DNA form, the CDR3 reads TGTGCCAGCAGCTTAGCGTTAAGCGGATTAGCCAAAAACATTCAGTACTTC. This gives the protein CASSLALSGLAKNIQYF.

V gene TRBV6-5 combines with J gene TRBJ2-7; 7 bases align to TRBD2. The J call may be in error: the DNA end matches TRBJ2-5 better. CDR1 is MNHEY, CDR2 SVGAGI, per germline. CDR3 length: 15 residues. The CDR3 is CASRRTGRAKETQYF. CDR3 coding DNA: TGTGCCAGCAGACGGACTGGGAGGGCCAAAGAGACCCAGTACTTC.

This clonotype was counted between two and nine times. The gene calls are TRBV10-3 and TRBJ2-7; TRBD2 aligns across 13 bases. The CDR3 is 17 residues long. The germline V gene encodes CDR1 ENHRY and CDR2 SYGVKD. J lost 6 bases, V lost 4 bases, and 12 bases had no gene match. In DNA, the CDR3 is TGTGCCATCAGTGTATTTTGGTTAGGGACTAGCGGGGTCGAGCAGTACTTC. It translates to CAISVFWLGTSGVEQYF.

A word on this clonotype: One end of the junction varies from germline; a read error may be responsible. The J gene is TRBJ2-7, the V gene TRBV6-1; D remains unclear. The CDR3 is made up of 14 amino acids. Germline V gene lookup returns CDR1 MNHNS and CDR2 SASEGT. Here the CDR3 reads CASGELGGNYEQYF. The CDR3 DNA reads as TGTGCCAGCGGTGAACTGGGCGGTAACTACGAGCAGTACTTC.

The gene calls are TRBV20-1 and TRBJ2-5, with a possible D match to TRBD2 (5 bases). The CDR3 is 11 residues long. Trimming left V 7 bases short and J 4 bases short, with 10 bases between. Looked up from germline, CDR1 is DFQATT and CDR2 is SNEGSKA (reference sequence). DNA for the CDR3: TGCAGTGTGGGGAGACGAGAGACCCAGTACTTC. This codes for CSVGRRETQYF.

In its sample, this clonotype was seen a few times. This chain joins TRBV20-1 and TRBJ1-6; weak D call: TRBD1 (5 bases). Germline V CDR1 and CDR2: DFQATT, SNEGSKA (reference sequence). The CDR3 loop spans 13 amino acids. The V gene lost 5 bases and the J gene lost 9 bases, with 14 bases spanning the gap. CDR3 loop: CSAATPGTSPLHF. CDR3 in DNA: TGCAGTGCTGCGACCCCCGGGACTTCACCCCTCCACTTT.

Comments on this clonotype: Germline and junction disagree at one end, which may indicate a read error. The V gene is TRBV20-1, the J gene TRBJ2-1, with TRBD2 identical over 14 bases. Germline CDR1 DFQATT, CDR2 SNEGSKA (reference sequence). The CDR3 runs 18 residues. The chain's CDR3 is CSAYPGLAGEWSYHEQFF. CDR3 nucleotides: TGCAGTGCCTATCCGGGACTAGCGGGAGAGTGGTCCTACCATGAGCAGTTCTTC.

This chain uses TRBV2 with TRBJ1-2; tentatively, D is TRBD1 (6 bases). CDR1 is SNHLY, CDR2 FYNNEI, per germline. Trimming cost V 9 bases and J 4 bases, with 33 bases left between them. This CDR3 comprises 19 residues. CDR3 region: CASVTMGDKVWSKSYGYTF. CDR3 in DNA: TGTGCCAGTGTAACCATGGGGGACAAGGTGTGGTCAAAGAGCTATGGCTACACCTTC.

This clonotype is a singleton in its sample. The gene calls are TRBV9 and TRBJ2-2, with TRBD2 matching 7 bases. V trimming: 0 bases; J trimming: 0 bases; junction bases outside the gene matches: 2. In germline, CDR1 is SGDLS, CDR2 YYNGEE. The CDR3 is made up of 16 amino acids. CDR3 region: CASSVAGGANTGELFF. CDR3 nucleotides: TGTGCCAGCAGCGTAGCGGGAGGTGCGAACACCGGGGAGCTGTTTTTT.

V usage is TRBV7-9 and J usage is TRBJ2-7, with 10 bases fitting TRBD1. Germline-derived CDR1 and CDR2 are SEHNR and FQNEAQ (reference sequence). The ends lost 5 bases at V and 3 bases at J; junction bases unmatched: 16. This CDR3 is built from 18 residues. The DNA of the CDR3 is TGTGCCAGCAGCCCCATGACAGGGGGCAGGAGGAGAGGCTACGAGCAGTACTTC. This gives the protein CASSPMTGGRRRGYEQYF.

This clonotype has just a few counts. This CDR3 is CASSSQTGTNYGYTF. The CDR3 nucleotides read TGTGCCAGCAGCTCACAGACAGGGACTAACTATGGCTACACCTTC. The chain combines TRBV12-3 or TRBV12-4 with TRBJ1-2; TRBD1 matches 7 bases. V was pared by 6 bases and J by 0 bases, with 7 bases of the junction left unmatched. The length of the CDR3 is 15 residues.

This clonotype was seen only a few times. The chain recombines TRBV6-4 with TRBJ1-6; 7 bases are a match to TRBD1. Germline V gives CDR1 MRHNA, CDR2 SNTAGT. The CDR3 extends over 13 amino acids. V lost 2 bases, J lost 10 bases, and 2 bases stayed unmatched. The DNA for the CDR3 is TGTGCCAGCAGTGACAGGGGGCCCTCACCCCTCCACTTT. Translation: CASSDRGPSPLHF.

This clonotype was counted a few times. The chain combines TRBV12-5 with TRBJ1-1; 10 nucleotides match TRBD1. Germline V gives CDR1 LGHNT, CDR2 FRNRAP. The CDR3 is made up of 17 amino acids. The junction had 13 bases not matched to a gene; V was cut back by 7 bases and J by 2 bases. CDR3 coding DNA: TGTGCTAGTGCCCTCGGACAGGGGGTCGATCTTAACACTGAAGCTTTCTTT. It yields the protein CASALGQGVDLNTEAFF.

The chain carries TRBV29-1 and TRBJ1-2; D ambiguous. CDR3 length: 12 amino acids. V was cut by 4 bases and J by 8 bases, with 14 bases left in between. Germline CDR1 SQVTM, CDR2 ANQGSEA. In DNA form, the CDR3 reads TGCAGCGTTGCCCCCCTTGCCTTGGGCTACACCTTC. Translating it yields CSVAPLALGYTF. Filled out from reference TRBV29-1 and TRBJ1-2, the complete variable domain reads SAVISQKPSRDICQRGTSLTIQCQVDSQVTMMFWYRQQPGQSLTLIATANQGSEATYESGFVIDKFPISRPNLTFSTLTVSNMSPEDSSIYLCSVAPLALGYTFGSGTRLTVV.

In the case of this clonotype: This may come from a read error, since a much larger clone is one base off. The V gene is TRBV11-2, the J gene TRBJ2-7; D perhaps matches TRBD2 (6 bases). Germline loops: CDR1 SGHAT, CDR2 FQNNGV. The length of the CDR3 is 14 residues. The CDR3 sequence: CTSSLADVSYEQYF. CDR3 in DNA: TGTACCAGCAGCTTAGCGGACGTATCCTACGAGCAGTACTTC.

This chain links TRBV5-4 with TRBJ2-4; 7 nucleotides align to TRBD2. The end of the DNA is better explained by TRBJ2-7, so the J call may be wrong. CDR3 length: 16 residues. Germline V gene lookup returns CDR1 SGHNT and CDR2 YYREEE (reference sequence). As DNA, the CDR3 is TGTGCCAGCAGCTTGGGGGTAACGGGAGGCAGGTACGAGCAGTACTTC. This encodes CASSLGVTGGRYEQYF.

The chain recombines TRBV12-3 or TRBV12-4 with TRBJ2-1; 11 positions match TRBD2. The J segment lost 0 bases and the V segment lost 6 bases, leaving 7 bases of the junction unmatched. The CDR3 totals 17 residues. The CDR3 sequence: CASSRTSGRISYNEQFF. The CDR3 region has the DNA TGTGCCAGCAGCCGTACTAGCGGGAGAATCTCCTACAATGAGCAGTTCTTC.

The chain has TRBV10-1 and TRBJ2-3; 15 bases map to TRBD2. In germline, CDR1 is WNHNN, CDR2 SYGVQD (reference sequence). The junction had 3 bases not matched to a gene; V was cut back by 8 bases and J by 6 bases. The CDR3 loop spans 14 amino acids. The CDR3 sequence is CASGTSGGLDTQYF. The CDR3 nucleotides read TGCGCCAGCGGGACTAGCGGGGGGTTGGATACGCAGTATTTT.

The genes are TRBV5-4 and TRBJ2-5; a weak D match, TRBD1 (6 bases). With the DNA end fitting TRBJ2-7 better, the J assignment may be wrong. The germline CDR1 and CDR2 sequences are SGHNT and YYREEE (reference sequence). CDR3 length equals 14 residues. The CDR3: CASSSRFNRAEQYF. As DNA, the CDR3 is TGTGCCAGCAGCTCTAGATTCAACAGGGCCGAGCAGTACTTC.

This chain uses TRBV20-1 with TRBJ2-3; weak D call: TRBD1 (6 bases). V lost 4 bases and J 3 bases, leaving 14 bases between the germline ends. CDR3 length equals 14 residues. Germline V gene lookup returns CDR1 DFQATT and CDR2 SNEGSKA (reference sequence). Here the CDR3 DNA reads TGCAGTGCTACCCCGACAGGCCTTACAGATACGCAGTATTTT. Its translation is CSATPTGLTDTQYF.

This clonotype was seen a handful of times. This rearrangement joins TRBV20-1 to TRBJ1-6, with D perhaps TRBD1 (5 bases). Per the germline V gene, CDR1 is DFQATT and CDR2 is SNEGSKA (reference sequence). The CDR3 totals 13 residues. V lost 3 bases and J lost 9, with 12 bases in between. The CDR3 region has the DNA TGCAGTGCTAGGGCCAGGGCAGGTTCACCCCTCCACTTT. The encoded protein is CSARARAGSPLHF.

This clonotype came up a few times. The CDR3 sequence: CASSSQGGYNEQYF. The CDR3 DNA reads TGCGCCAGCAGCTCCCAGGGGGGGTACAATGAGCAGTACTTC. The V gene is TRBV5-1, the J gene TRBJ2-1; the D call may be TRBD1 or TRBD2 (7 bases each). The DNA end is more similar to TRBJ2-7, so the J call may be wrong. Germline CDR1 is SGHRS and CDR2 is YFSETQ. This CDR3 has 14 amino acids.

The J gene is TRBJ1-2, the V gene TRBV27, with D perhaps matching TRBD1 (5 bases). Per the germline V gene, CDR1 is MNHEY and CDR2 is SMNVEV (reference sequence). CDR3 length: 14 amino acids. Between the trimmed V and J ends, which lost 7 bases and 0 bases, there was a span of 12 bases. CDR3 region: CASKGALSNYGYTF. CDR3 coding DNA: TGTGCCAGCAAAGGGGCCCTATCTAACTATGGCTACACCTTC.

The genes are TRBV11-2 and TRBJ2-3; D uncertain. CDR3 size: 15 residues. Trimming took off 0 bases at V and 1 base at J, with 8 bases between the two ends. CDR1 and CDR2 from the germline V gene are SGHAT and FQNNGV. The CDR3 spells CASSLDPRRTDTQYF. DNA for the CDR3: TGTGCCAGCAGCTTAGATCCCCGGCGCACAGATACGCAGTATTTT. Full variable domain (outside the CDR3, taken from reference TRBV11-2 and TRBJ2-3): EAGVAQSPRYKIIEKRQSVAFWCNPISGHATLYWYQQILGQGPKLLIQFQNNGVVDDSQLPKDRFSAERLKGVDSTLKIQPAKLEDSAVYLCASSLDPRRTDTQYFGPGTRLTVL.

This clonotype was observed a single time. The V call is TRBV20-1, the J call TRBJ1-6; 7 bases are shared with TRBD1. The CDR3 covers 13 residues. With 3 bases clipped from V and 8 bases from J, the junction kept 4 bases outside the gene matches. Looked up from germline, CDR1 is DFQATT and CDR2 is SNEGSKA (reference sequence). CDR3 loop: CSASFQGDSPLHF. As DNA, the CDR3 is TGCAGTGCTAGTTTCCAGGGGGATTCACCCCTCCACTTT.

This clonotype was detected once. The chain couples TRBV20-1 to TRBJ1-1; no firm D call. V shed 2 bases and J shed 1 base, with 8 bases lying between them. This CDR3 contains 13 residues. Germline loops: CDR1 DFQATT, CDR2 SNEGSKA (reference sequence). The CDR3 DNA follows: TGCAGTGCTAGATTCCAGGAGAACACTGAAGCTTTCTTT. It yields the protein CSARFQENTEAFF.

Ten or more counts support this clonotype. The chain employs TRBV12-3 or TRBV12-4 and TRBJ2-4; D remains unclear. The V gene lost 5 bases and the J gene lost 0 bases, with 8 bases spanning the gap. CDR3 length: 14 amino acids. CDR3 sequence: CASSDRLAKNIQYF. DNA of the CDR3: TGTGCCAGCAGTGATCGATTAGCCAAAAACATTCAGTACTTC.

The chain links TRBV29-1 to TRBJ2-4; D may be TRBD1 (5 bases). The end of the DNA is better explained by TRBJ2-7, so the J call may be wrong. The CDR3 length is 12 residues. Germline CDR1 reads SQVTM; CDR2 reads ANQGSEA. The CDR3 coding sequence is TGCGGCGGATTAGGGGTTAACTACGAGCAGTACTTC. Its translation is CGGLGVNYEQYF.

This clonotype has just a few counts. The genes are TRBV2 and TRBJ2-7, with 12 bases matching TRBD1. The CDR3 spans 14 residues. J gave up 4 bases and V 10 bases, and 8 bases lay outside the gene matches. CDR1 is SNHLY and CDR2 is FYNNEI in the germline V gene. CDR3 sequence: CATLPGQGAYEQYF. CDR3 nucleotide sequence: TGTGCCACCCTACCGGGACAGGGGGCGTACGAGCAGTACTTC. The full variable domain, in which reference TRBV2 and TRBJ2-7 provide the parts outside the CDR3, is EPEVTQTPSHQVTQMGQEVILRCVPISNHLYFYWYRQILGQKVEFLVSFYNNEISEKSEIFDDQFSVERPDGSNFTLKIRSTKLEDSAMYFCATLPGQGAYEQYFGPGTRLTVT.

This clonotype was detected only a few times. The DNA of the CDR3 is TGTGCCAGCACTCCCCCGATACCCACCCCAGGGACGAACACTGAAGCTTTCTTT. This codes for CASTPPIPTPGTNTEAFF. V gene TRBV12-3 or TRBV12-4 combines with J gene TRBJ1-1, with a weak D call TRBD1 (5 bases). V lost 7 bases to trimming and J lost 1 base, with 25 bases between them. CDR3 length: 18 amino acids.

The rearrangement joins TRBV6-1 to TRBJ1-5, with 8 bases fitting TRBD1. V lost 1 base, J lost 1 base, and 3 bases stayed unmatched. Germline CDR1 is MNHNS and CDR2 is SASEGT. CDR3 length equals 16 residues. The CDR3 loop reads CASSEGTGWSNQPQHF. CDR3 coding DNA: TGTGCCAGCAGTGAAGGGACAGGGTGGAGCAATCAGCCCCAGCATTTT.